This is a list of T cell receptor beta chains from one sample in a study of cytomegalovirus exposure and HLA in healthy donors. The method was immunoSEQ multiplex PCR; TCRdb's version includes in-frame clones alone and lacks a portion of them. The sample has about 160,000 clones; roughly 85% are singletons. Specimen: PBMCs. The receptors were gathered from a male donor in good health and CMV-seropositive. CDR3s include the opening cysteine and the closing phenylalanine or tryptophan. D genes are given only for firm matches. Rows may omit the clone size; those that give it use once, few, many or a size class.

NA	TRBJ1-1	TRBV15	TRBD1	TGTGCCACCAGCGGACAGGGTACGGCGACTGAAGCTTTCTTT	CATSGQGTATEAFF
NA	TRBJ1-1	TRBV4-1	NA	TGCGCCAGCAGCCGGACAGAGAGTTTCACTGAAGCTTTCTTT	CASSRTESFTEAFF
NA	TRBJ2-7	TRBV25-1	TRBD2	TGTGCCAGCAGTGAGGGACTAGGCGAGCAGTACTTC	CASSEGLGEQYF
few	TRBJ1-5	TRBV30	TRBD1	TGTGCCTGGAGTGTAGGGACAGGGAAAGGCCAGCCCCAGCATTTT	CAWSVGTGKGQPQHF
NA	TRBJ1-4	TRBV7-2	NA	TGTGCCAGCAGCTCTACAGGGAGTCCTAATGAAAAACTGTTTTTT	CASSSTGSPNEKLFF
few	TRBJ2-1	TRBV4-3	NA	TGCGCCAGCAGCCAAGATATCAGGGGCGTTCAGGCCAATGAGCAGTTCTTC	CASSQDIRGVQANEQFF
NA	TRBJ2-7	TRBV7-9	TRBD1	TGTGCCAGCAGCGGGACAGGGGACTTCTTC	CASSGTGDFF
few	TRBJ2-7	TRBV6-1	NA	TGTGCCAGCAGTAGAGGCAGGGATTCCTACGAGCAGTACTTC	CASSRGRDSYEQYF
few	TRBJ2-2	TRBV9	TRBD1	TGTGCCAGCAGCGTAGACCTGGCCGGGACAGGCTTCACCGGGGAGCTGTTTTTT	CASSVDLAGTGFTGELFF
NA	TRBJ1-5	TRBV28	NA	TGTGCCAGCAGTTTATTAGATCAGCCCCAGCATTTT	CASSLLDQPQHF
NA	TRBJ2-1	TRBV7-8	NA	TGTGCCAGCAGCTTAGAAGGCGGGACGTACAATGAGCAGTTCTTC	CASSLEGGTYNEQFF
NA	TRBJ2-3	TRBV6-5	TRBD1	TGTGCCAGCAGTTACTCGGGGACAGGGGGCGCCGATACGCAGTATTTT	CASSYSGTGGADTQYF
NA	TRBJ2-7	TRBV6-1	NA	TGTGCCAGCAGACCGACAGGACGCTCCTACGAGCAGTACTTC	CASRPTGRSYEQYF
NA	TRBJ2-6	TRBV10-3	NA	TGTGCCATCAGGAACCAGGACAGACTCTCTGGGGCCAACGGCCTGACTTTC	CAIRNQDRLSGANGLTF
NA	TRBJ2-1	TRBV27	TRBD2	TGTGCCAGCAGTTTACGGGCAGCGGGGGGATACAATGAGCAGTTCTTC	CASSLRAAGGYNEQFF
once	TRBJ2-7	TRBV11-2	NA	TGTGCCAGCAGCTTGGCGGGACAGCCCTACGAGCAGTACTTC	CASSLAGQPYEQYF
NA	TRBJ1-5	TRBV6-5	TRBD1	TGTGCCAGCAGTCCGGACAGGGGGGATCAGCCCCAGCATTTT	CASSPDRGDQPQHF
NA	TRBJ2-2	TRBV10-3	TRBD2	TGTGCCATCAGTGTGGCGGGAGTCGACACCGGGGAGCTGTTTTTT	CAISVAGVDTGELFF
NA	TRBJ2-3	TRBV5-4	NA	TGTGCCAGCCGGGACTGGAGCACAGATACGCAGTATTTT	CASRDWSTDTQYF
NA	TRBJ2-5	TRBV7-9	NA	TGTGCCAGCAGCTTAATGGGGGCCGAACAAGAGACCCAGTACTTC	CASSLMGAEQETQYF
few	TRBJ1-1	TRBV20-1	TRBD1	TGCAGCGCTGTGACAGGGATTGAAGCTTTCTTT	CSAVTGIEAFF
NA	TRBJ1-6	TRBV6-6	NA	TGTGCCAGCAGTTACGAGACAGGTTCCCCCCTCCACTTT	CASSYETGSPLHF
NA	TRBJ2-7	TRBV18	NA	TGTGCCAGCTCGCCAACTTCCGGGACAAGCTACGAGCAGTACTTC	CASSPTSGTSYEQYF
NA	TRBJ1-5	TRBV4-3	NA	TGCGCCAGCAGCCAAGGCGGGAGTAATCAGCCCCAGCATTTT	CASSQGGSNQPQHF
once	TRBJ2-1	TRBV27	TRBD2	TGTGCCAGCAGCCGCCAGGAGACTAGCGGCTCCTACAATGAGCAGTTCTTC	CASSRQETSGSYNEQFF
NA	TRBJ2-2	TRBV5-1	NA	TGCGCCAGCAGCTTGTTCGAGGAAAAGGGAGCCGGGGAGCTGTTTTTT	CASSLFEEKGAGELFF
NA	TRBJ1-1	TRBV7-2	NA	TGTGCCAGCAGCTGGGGTGGGGCCAACACTGAAGCTTTCTTT	CASSWGGANTEAFF
NA	TRBJ1-3	TRBV5-8	TRBD1	TGTGCCAGCAGCTTGGGAGACAGGGGGCTTGGAAACACCATATATTTT	CASSLGDRGLGNTIYF
NA	TRBJ2-3	TRBV7-6	TRBD1	TGTGCCAGCAGCTTAGCTCCGGGACAGGGGGCAAATACGCAGTATTTT	CASSLAPGQGANTQYF
NA	TRBJ1-2	TRBV25-1	TRBD1	TGTGCCAGCAGTGAATATCGGACAGGTTATGGCTACACCTTC	CASSEYRTGYGYTF
NA	TRBJ1-2	TRBV7-9	TRBD1	TGTGCCAGCAGCCTGGGACAGAACAGAAACTATGGCTACACCTTC	CASSLGQNRNYGYTF